The rows below give T cell receptor beta chains drawn from one sample of a study of T cell responses to AZD1222 COVID-19 vaccine. Data came from immunoSEQ multiplex PCR; TCRdb stores just in-frame clones and leaves some out. The repertoire includes about 140,000 clones, 80% to 95% of them detected once, and less than 2.5% sits in the top ten. The sample here was peripheral blood, taken on day 0 of AZD1222 vaccination. These receptors all stem from an adult in good health. Both conserved end residues are part of each CDR3. A D gene is named only where the DNA matches it firmly.

v_call,j_call,d_call,cdr3_aa,cdr3_nt
TRBV4-3,TRBJ2-5,TRBD2,CASSQALSRGAGETQYF,TGCGCCAGCAGCCAAGCCCTCTCGCGGGGGGCCGGAGAGACCCAGTACTTC
TRBV6-5,TRBJ2-2,-,CASQGGYTGELFF,TGTGCCAGCCAAGGGGGATACACCGGGGAGCTGTTTTTT
TRBV6-5,TRBJ2-7,-,CASSDSGTPHEQYF,TGTGCCAGCAGTGACTCAGGGACTCCCCACGAGCAGTACTTC
TRBV5-1,TRBJ2-1,TRBD1,CASSLGDRIYNEQFF,TGCGCCAGCAGCTTGGGGGACAGGATATACAATGAGCAGTTCTTC
TRBV7-2,TRBJ1-1,-,CASSLELFTEAFF,TGTGCCAGCAGCTTAGAGCTATTCACTGAAGCTTTCTTT
TRBV19,TRBJ2-2,TRBD2,CASSSLSGENTGELFF,TGTGCCAGTAGTTCCCTTAGCGGGGAGAACACCGGGGAGCTGTTTTTT
TRBV18,TRBJ1-4,-,CASSPPSDWGEKLFF,TGTGCCAGCTCACCACCGTCAGATTGGGGTGAAAAACTGTTTTTT
TRBV20-1,TRBJ2-4,-,CSASVPRSAFKNIQYF,TGCAGTGCTAGTGTTCCACGATCTGCCTTCAAAAACATTCAGTACTTC
TRBV5-1,TRBJ2-1,TRBD1,CASSFGTGSSYNEQFF,TGCGCCAGCAGCTTTGGGACAGGGTCAAGTTACAATGAGCAGTTCTTC
TRBV5-1,TRBJ1-2,TRBD1,CASSGDSYGYTF,TGCGCCAGCAGCGGGGACAGTTATGGCTACACCTTC
TRBV10-3,TRBJ2-3,TRBD2,CATLSTSGGNTDTQYF,TGTGCCACCCTCTCGACTAGCGGGGGGAACACAGATACGCAGTATTTT
TRBV10-1,TRBJ2-3,-,CASRAGTHKTDTQYF,TGCGCCAGCAGGGCCGGGACACACAAAACAGATACGCAGTATTTT
TRBV3-1/TRBV3-2,TRBJ2-7,-,CASSPYKSSGREQYF,TGTGCCAGCAGCCCCTATAAAAGCTCTGGTAGGGAGCAGTACTTC
TRBV3-1/TRBV3-2,TRBJ2-5,-,CASSHWTLDETQYF,TGTGCCAGCAGCCATTGGACGTTGGACGAGACCCAGTACTTC
TRBV7-9,TRBJ2-7,-,CASSRTWGDGSSYEQYF,TGTGCCAGCAGCCGGACCTGGGGGGACGGAAGCTCCTACGAGCAGTACTTC
TRBV3-1/TRBV3-2,TRBJ2-3,-,CASSLRGGDTQYF,TGTGCCAGCAGCCTCAGGGGGGGGGATACGCAGTATTTT
TRBV18,TRBJ1-1,TRBD1,CASSPPVGTGQSRRAFF,TGTGCCAGCTCACCACCGGTTGGGACAGGGCAGAGCCGAAGAGCTTTCTTT
TRBV9,TRBJ2-7,-,CASSVGYEQYF,TGTGCCAGCAGCGTAGGGTACGAGCAGTACTTC
TRBV19,TRBJ1-1,TRBD1,CASIPFRRQGGMNTEAFF,TGTGCCAGTATCCCCTTTCGGAGACAGGGGGGAATGAACACTGAAGCTTTCTTT
TRBV7-2,TRBJ2-7,TRBD1,CASSSGGQGILLYEQYF,TGTGCCAGCAGCTCGGGGGGACAGGGAATCTTACTGTACGAGCAGTACTTC
TRBV30,TRBJ1-1,-,CAWSWGSTEAFF,TGTGCCTGGAGTTGGGGGTCCACTGAAGCTTTCTTT
TRBV25-1,TRBJ1-4,-,CASSEYGTGTRSEKLFF,TGTGCCAGCAGTGAATATGGAACAGGCACTAGGAGTGAAAAACTGTTTTTT
TRBV7-2,TRBJ2-1,TRBD2,CASSFFPGLAGAPNNEQFF,TGTGCCAGCAGCTTCTTCCCGGGACTAGCGGGGGCCCCCAACAATGAGCAGTTCTTC